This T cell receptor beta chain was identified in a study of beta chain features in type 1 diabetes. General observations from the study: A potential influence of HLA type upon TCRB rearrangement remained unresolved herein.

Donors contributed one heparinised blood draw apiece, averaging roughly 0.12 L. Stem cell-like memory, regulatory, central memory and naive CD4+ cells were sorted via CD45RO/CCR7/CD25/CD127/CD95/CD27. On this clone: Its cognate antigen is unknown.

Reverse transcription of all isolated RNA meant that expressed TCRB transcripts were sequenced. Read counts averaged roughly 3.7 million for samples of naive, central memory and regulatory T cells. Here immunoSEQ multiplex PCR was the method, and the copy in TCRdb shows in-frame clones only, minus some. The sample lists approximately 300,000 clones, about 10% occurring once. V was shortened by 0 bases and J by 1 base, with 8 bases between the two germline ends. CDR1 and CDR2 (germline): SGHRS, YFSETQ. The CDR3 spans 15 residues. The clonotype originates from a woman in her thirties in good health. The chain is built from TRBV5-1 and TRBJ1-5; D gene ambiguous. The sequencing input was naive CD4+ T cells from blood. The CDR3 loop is CASSLGGVSNQPQHF. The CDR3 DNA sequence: TGCGCCAGCAGCTTGGGGGGAGTCAGCAATCAGCCCCAGCATTTT.